The present TCR beta chain was sequenced within a study of human T cells and chemical hapten exposure. Time point of the sample: patch test 2, 6 weeks after DPC sensitization. Documented treatment: therapeutic diphenylcyclopropenone sensitization with weekly scalp DPC. TCRdb re-analysed the RACE reads in MiXCR, keeping a single row per CDR3 protein. This table holds about 82,000 distinct CDR3 sequences, roughly a tenth found once. This clonotype was counted between two and nine times. The material sequenced was whole blood, taken in connection with sensitization to the hapten diphenylcyclopropenone (DPC). This sequence was found in a woman between 45 and 65 years old with alopecia areata. Some clones in this sample may be carry-over from other donors' samples.

The CDR3, as DNA: TGTGCCAGCAGTTTGGGACCGGTTTCTAGCGGCTACGAGCAGTACTTC. The encoded protein is CASSLGPVSSGYEQYF. The chain recombines TRBV28 with TRBJ2-7; TRBD2 matches 7 bases. This CDR3 spans 16 amino acids. The junction had 11 bases not matched to a gene; V was cut back by 3 bases and J by 3 bases. Per germline, CDR1 MDHEN and CDR2 SYDVKM.